Listed below are T cell receptor beta chains from one sample, sequenced in a study of CD8 T cells in Susac syndrome. Via MiXCR, TCRdb re-called the immunoSEQ multiplex PCR reads, giving one row per CDR3 protein. This sample has about 200,000 distinct CDR3 sequences, with about 96% found just once. Specimen: CD4+ T cells from PBMCs. These receptors were collected from a human donor with multiple sclerosis. The CDR3 runs from the conserved cysteine through the conserved F or W. D genes are given only for firm matches. Some rows mark clone size as missing; the rest say once, few, many or name a class of expanded clone.

j_call v_call d_call clone_size cdr3_aa cdr3_nt
TRBJ2-3 TRBV24-1 - - CATSDLNGGRHTQYF TGTGCCACCAGTGATTTGAACGGGGGCAGACATACGCAGTATTTT
TRBJ2-5 TRBV3-1 TRBD2 - CASSQMVSGLAKGTQYF TGTGCCAGCAGCCAGATGGTATCAGGACTAGCGAAAGGGACCCAGTACTTC
TRBJ2-3 TRBV30 - - CAWSLTGTPSDTQYF TGTGCCTGGAGTCTCACCGGGACACCATCAGATACGCAGTATTTT
TRBJ2-5 TRBV29-1 - few CSTQDYAGQETQYF TGCAGCACTCAAGACTATGCGGGCCAAGAGACCCAGTACTTC
TRBJ2-3 TRBV5-1 - - CASSLERDTQYF TGCGCCAGCAGCTTGGAAAGGGATACGCAGTATTTT
TRBJ2-2 TRBV2 - - CASSETSPRLSTGELFF TGTGCCAGCAGCGAAACGTCTCCCCGGTTATCCACCGGGGAGCTGTTTTTT
TRBJ2-2 TRBV2 TRBD2 - CASSPSGGVNGELFF TGTGCCAGCAGTCCCTCGGGAGGTGTTAACGGGGAGCTGTTTTTT
TRBJ2-7 TRBV9 - - CASSEAPGYEQYF TGTGCCAGCAGCGAGGCCCCAGGATACGAGCAGTACTTC
TRBJ2-1 TRBV29-1 - - CSPRQQFF TGCAGCCCTCGGCAACAGTTCTTC
TRBJ2-7 TRBV29-1 TRBD1 - CSVAPELWTGPAYEQYF TGCAGCGTTGCCCCCGAGCTCTGGACAGGCCCTGCCTACGAGCAGTACTTC
TRBJ2-1 TRBV7-3 - - CASSLARGGYNEQFF TGTGCCAGCAGCTTAGCCAGGGGGGGCTACAATGAGCAGTTCTTC
TRBJ1-2 TRBV7-2 - - CASSRGDGNTF TGTGCCAGCAGCCGGGGGGACGGTAACACCTTC
TRBJ2-6 TRBV29-1 TRBD1 - CSVWRQGGSGANVLTF TGCAGCGTTTGGCGACAGGGGGGCTCTGGGGCCAACGTCCTGACTTTC
TRBJ2-1 TRBV19 - - CATLGAGAPSSYNEQFF TGTGCCACCCTGGGGGCGGGGGCCCCAAGCTCCTACAATGAGCAGTTCTTC
TRBJ2-7 TRBV28 - - CASHGQHYEQYF TGTGCCAGCCACGGACAGCACTACGAGCAGTACTTC
TRBJ1-1 TRBV27 - - CASRLSSRGNTEAFF TGTGCCAGCAGGCTATCATCTAGGGGAAACACTGAAGCTTTCTTT
TRBJ2-5 TRBV30 - - CAWSVNSGAGETQYF TGTGCCTGGAGTGTAAACTCCGGGGCGGGGGAGACCCAGTACTTC
TRBJ2-1 TRBV7-7 - - CASSLGPRDGNEQFF TGTGCTAGCAGCTTAGGACCTAGGGACGGAAACGAGCAGTTCTTC
TRBJ2-7 TRBV18 - - CASSPRSREVYEQYF TGTGCCAGCTCCCCGCGCAGTCGGGAAGTATACGAGCAGTACTTC
TRBJ1-2 TRBV28 - - CASRSSTNYGYTF TGTGCCAGCAGGTCCTCGACTAACTATGGCTACACCTTC
TRBJ1-5 TRBV6-5 TRBD1 - CASHGTGEGQPQHF TGTGCCTCGCATGGGACAGGGGAGGGTCAGCCCCAGCATTTT
TRBJ2-3 TRBV29-1 TRBD1 - CSVGSGGQGAFTDTQYF TGCAGCGTTGGATCGGGTGGACAGGGGGCGTTCACAGATACGCAGTATTTT
TRBJ1-2 TRBV3-1 - - CASSQDSRYYGYTF TGTGCCAGCAGCCAAGATTCCCGGTACTATGGCTACACCTTC